The 28 T cell receptor beta chains below all came from one sample that was sequenced in a study of type 1 regulatory T cells (dated by TCRdb to about 2021). The sample was run on an Illumina MiSeq. TCRdb reworked the public reads: Q25 trimming with fastp, MiXCR clone assembly, productive beta chains retained. When rows share a CDR3 protein, they turn into one entry using the most common DNA and genes. The sample includes about 62,000 distinct CDR3 sequences, with approximately 60% observed a single time. The ten most abundant clones make up about 1.7% of the sample. No cognate antigen is known for these TCRs. Sequencing was performed on cultured non-Tr1 T cells, either the whole culture or a sorted T cell fraction (not recorded which). The cell subset or site tag for this specimen amounts to: non-Tr1 population from the T-allo10 product. The receptors were gathered from a human donor in good health.

The genes are TRBV7-9 and TRBJ2-1; possible D gene TRBD1, 7 bases. V gave up 0 bases and J gave up 9 bases, with 15 bases separating them. The CDR3 spans 15 residues. The germline V gene has CDR1 SEHNR and CDR2 FQNEAQ (reference sequence). The CDR3 nucleotides read TGTGCCAGCAGCTTAGCTGGCCTCCAGGGGGGTGAGCAGTTCTTC. Residues: CASSLAGLQGGEQFF.

A few counts support this clonotype. The chain links TRBV28 to TRBJ1-2, with a tentative D call TRBD1 (5 bases). The CDR3 covers 15 residues. Looked up from germline, CDR1 is MDHEN and CDR2 is SYDVKM. V was trimmed by 2 bases and J by 6 bases, leaving 16 bases between them. The CDR3 coding sequence is TGTGCCAGCAGTTTAAGCCTCCGGGGGACGCATGGCTACACCTTC. This gives the protein CASSLSLRGTHGYTF.

This sequence joins TRBV7-2 and TRBJ2-5; the match to TRBD2 covers 8 bases. Germline V gene data show CDR1 as SGHTA and CDR2 as FQGNSA. The CDR3 sequence is 12 residues long. V shed 8 bases, J shed 9 bases, and the junction held 8 bases outside the gene matches. The CDR3 DNA sequence: TGTGCCAGCCGCCTACCGCGGGAGGCCCAGTACTTC. As protein: CASRLPREAQYF.

This clonotype was found a few times. The chain employs TRBV29-1 and TRBJ2-1; 11 nucleotides line up with TRBD1. Trimming at V came to 6 bases and at J to 4 bases, leaving 5 bases not matched to a gene. In germline, CDR1 is SQVTM, CDR2 ANQGSEA. The CDR3 loop spans 14 amino acids. The DNA of the CDR3 is TGCAGCGTCCTCGGACAGGGGGCGTACAATGAGCAGTTCTTC. Protein product: CSVLGQGAYNEQFF.

This sequence joins TRBV27 and TRBJ1-5, with D perhaps TRBD1 (5 bases). The CDR3 spans 15 residues. V shed 1 base and J shed 2 bases, with 9 bases lying between them. Germline CDR1 is MNHEY and CDR2 is SMNVEV (reference sequence). CDR3 nucleotide sequence: TGTGCCAGCAGTTTATTCCGGGGGGGCAATCAGCCCCAGCATTTT. Amino acids: CASSLFRGGNQPQHF.

The chain recombines TRBV19 with TRBJ2-2; 8 nucleotides match TRBD1. The CDR3 loop spans 14 amino acids. The V and J ends lost 6 bases and 6 bases, in that order; junction bases with no gene match: 6. The germline gives CDR1 LNHDA, CDR2 SQIVND (reference sequence). CDR3 DNA sequence: TGTGCCAGTAGACCTCGGACAGGGCCCGGGGAGCTGTTTTTT. This sequence encodes CASRPRTGPGELFF.

The V gene is TRBV24-1, the J gene TRBJ2-1, with a tentative D call TRBD1 (6 bases). The CDR3 covers 13 residues. The germline V and J ends were trimmed by 3 bases and 8 bases, with 10 bases remaining between them. CDR1 and CDR2 (germline): KGHDR, SFDVKD. The CDR3 here is CATSDLTGHEQFF. CDR3 DNA: TGTGCCACCAGTGATCTAACAGGGCATGAGCAGTTCTTC.

The chain joins TRBV11-1 to TRBJ2-1, with 9 bases lining up with TRBD2. The CDR3 length is 15 residues. Germline CDR1 reads SGHAT; CDR2 reads FQDESV (reference sequence). J lost 7 bases, V lost 2 bases, and 6 bases had no gene match. CDR3 sequence: CASSLLAGNWNEQFF. Written as DNA, the CDR3 is TGTGCCAGCAGCTTACTAGCGGGGAATTGGAATGAGCAGTTCTTC.

This clonotype came up a few times. This rearrangement joins TRBV5-1 to TRBJ2-2; TRBD1 matches 9 bases. Per germline, CDR1 SGHRS and CDR2 YFSETQ. Trimming took 5 bases from V and 2 from J; bases not matched to a gene: 10. The CDR3 runs to 17 residues. Written as DNA, the CDR3 is TGCGCCAGCAGTATACTCGGACAGGGGCAAAACACCGGGGAGCTGTTTTTT. This translates into CASSILGQGQNTGELFF.

The V call is TRBV6-5, the J call TRBJ1-6; TRBD1 aligns across 7 bases. The junction had 4 bases not matched to a gene; V was cut back by 4 bases and J by 7 bases. This CDR3 is 14 amino acids long. CDR1 and CDR2 (germline): MNHEY, SVGAGI. DNA of the CDR3: TGTGCCAGCAGTTTACAGGGGAGGAATTCACCCCTCCACTTT. Encoded protein: CASSLQGRNSPLHF.

In its sample, this clonotype was seen once. The germline gene is not matched at one end of the junction; a read error may be the cause. The chain joins TRBV6-6 to TRBJ2-5; D unresolved. Per the germline V gene, CDR1 is MNHNY and CDR2 is SVGAGI (reference sequence). The CDR3 sequence is 16 residues long. CDR3 sequence: CASSYGRRANQETQCF. The CDR3 nucleotides are TGTGCCAGCAGTTATGGGCGGAGAGCAAACCAAGAGACCCAGTGCTTC.

The CDR3 reads CASSWQTSGSYEQYF. CDR3 coding DNA: TGTGCCAGCAGTTGGCAGACTAGCGGGAGCTACGAGCAGTACTTC. The chain combines TRBV6-5 with TRBJ2-7; 12 bases agree with TRBD2. Germline V gives CDR1 MNHEY, CDR2 SVGAGI. The V segment lost 4 bases and the J segment 3 bases; nucleotides outside the gene matches: 4. This CDR3 contains 15 residues.

The table lists this clonotype with a count of one. The chain joins TRBV24-1 to TRBJ2-1; 9 bases map to TRBD2. The CDR3 contains 16 residues. Losses at the gene ends were 0 bases for V and 7 bases for J; bases not matched to a gene: 6. Germline V lookup: CDR1 KGHDR, CDR2 SFDVKD. The CDR3 region is CATSDLRSGRRNEQFF. The CDR3 DNA reads TGTGCCACCAGTGATTTGAGAAGCGGGAGGCGGAATGAGCAGTTCTTC.

The chain employs TRBV12-3 or TRBV12-4 and TRBJ2-3; the D gene could be TRBD1 or TRBD2 (5 bases each). Trimming took off 8 bases at V and 3 bases at J, with 18 bases between the two ends. There are 15 residues in the CDR3. The CDR3 nucleotides read TGTGCCAGCGTCCTGGGGGAAGGGAGTACAGATACGCAGTATTTT. The encoded protein is CASVLGEGSTDTQYF.

The chain joins TRBV20-1 to TRBJ2-5, with 8 bases that match TRBD1. V lost 4 bases and J lost 1; bases outside the gene matches: 5. The CDR3 loop spans 14 amino acids. Germline V gene data show CDR1 as DFQATT and CDR2 as SNEGSKA (reference sequence). This CDR3 reads CSATGGGSQETQYF. The DNA for the CDR3 is TGCAGTGCTACAGGGGGCGGTAGCCAAGAGACCCAGTACTTC.

This sequence joins TRBV5-1 and TRBJ2-7; possibly TRBD1 for D (5 bases). Germline CDR1 and CDR2: SGHRS and YFSETQ. V gave up 1 base and J gave up 5 bases, with 16 bases separating them. The CDR3 extends over 15 amino acids. Written as DNA, the CDR3 is TGCGCCAGCAGCTTGAATCTTGGCACAGGCCACGAGCAGTACTTC. Translated: CASSLNLGTGHEQYF.

The rearrangement joins TRBV5-1 to TRBJ2-5, with 9 bases aligning to TRBD2. CDR3 size: 14 residues. Germline V gene lookup returns CDR1 SGHRS and CDR2 YFSETQ. Losses at the gene ends were 2 bases for V and 2 bases for J; bases not matched to a gene: 1. DNA of the CDR3: TGCGCCAGCAGCTTTAGCGGGAGACAAGAGACCCAGTACTTC. Encoded protein: CASSFSGRQETQYF.

The J gene is TRBJ2-2, the V gene TRBV20-1; TRBD2 matches 7 bases. Germline V lookup: CDR1 DFQATT, CDR2 SNEGSKA (reference sequence). This CDR3 is 14 amino acids long. The CDR3 protein is CSAAGVEDTGELFF. CDR3 bases: TGCAGCGCCGCGGGAGTCGAGGATACCGGGGAGCTGTTTTTT.

V usage is TRBV11-2 and J usage is TRBJ2-3; D remains ambiguous. The CDR3 is made up of 14 amino acids. Germline CDR1 is SGHAT and CDR2 is FQNNGV. Trimming cost V 2 bases and J 4 bases, with 10 bases left between them. For the CDR3, the DNA is TGTGCCAGCAGCTTAAGTTTGTGGTCAGATACGCAGTATTTT. Protein sequence: CASSLSLWSDTQYF. Filled out from reference TRBV11-2 and TRBJ2-3, the complete variable domain reads EAGVAQSPRYKIIEKRQSVAFWCNPISGHATLYWYQQILGQGPKLLIQFQNNGVVDDSQLPKDRFSAERLKGVDSTLKIQPAKLEDSAVYLCASSLSLWSDTQYFGPGTRLTVL.

The DNA for the CDR3 is TGCAGCGCCGACGTCGGAGGGGGTGGCTACACCTTC. Protein product: CSADVGGGGYTF. The rearrangement uses TRBV29-1 and TRBJ1-2; possible D gene TRBD1, 6 bases. The V end was cut by 7 bases, the J end by 7 bases, with 16 bases between. Germline V gene data show CDR1 as SQVTM and CDR2 as ANQGSEA. The CDR3 is 12 amino acids.

This clonotype has more than one count but fewer than ten. The genes are TRBV28 and TRBJ2-7; TRBD1 or TRBD2 may be the D gene (5 bases each). The V gene lost 11 bases and the J gene lost 5 bases, with 25 bases spanning the gap. Germline V gene sequence: CDR1 MDHEN, CDR2 SYDVKM. This CDR3 is built from 15 residues. For the CDR3, the DNA is TGTGCCTCACCTCCCGGGAAGGGGCTTAGGGACGAGCAGTACTTC. Translated: CASPPGKGLRDEQYF.

Note on this clonotype: One end of the junction does not line up with germline, which may come from a read error. This rearrangement joins TRBV5-1 to TRBJ2-7; 12 positions agree with TRBD1. This CDR3 spans 15 amino acids. Germline CDR1 and CDR2: SGHRS and YFSETQ. In DNA, the CDR3 is TGCACCAGCAGCACGATGGGACAGGGGGCGACCGAGCAGTACTTC. Its translation is CTSSTMGQGATEQYF.

In its sample, this clonotype was seen a few times. The chain links TRBV7-2 to TRBJ2-3, with D hard to call. CDR3 size: 12 residues. Germline V lookup: CDR1 SGHTA, CDR2 FQGNSA. V was cut by 6 bases and J by 7 bases, with 11 bases left in between. The CDR3 nucleotides are TGTGCCAGCAGGCCGCAGTCGAATACGCAGTATTTT. It translates to CASRPQSNTQYF.

A few counts support this clonotype. This chain joins TRBV7-8 and TRBJ2-2, with TRBD2 as a possible D gene (6 bases). The CDR3 totals 18 residues. CDR1 is SGHVS, CDR2 FQNEAQ, per germline. Trimming removed 5 bases at V and 0 bases at J, with 19 bases between. The CDR3 nucleotides are TGTGCCAGCAGCCTCCGCGCGGGCGGGATGGCGAACACCGGGGAGCTGTTTTTT. The encoded protein is CASSLRAGGMANTGELFF.

The rearrangement links TRBV6-5 to TRBJ2-7, with D possibly TRBD2 on 5 matching bases. The V end was cut by 5 bases, the J end by 3 bases, with 11 bases between. Germline CDR1 and CDR2: MNHEY and SVGAGI. The CDR3 has 13 residues. The CDR3 DNA is TGTGCCAGCAGTCGGGGAAGACTCTACGAGCAGTACTTC. Its protein is CASSRGRLYEQYF.

The chain carries TRBV5-1 and TRBJ1-1; TRBD1 agrees at 8 bases. The CDR3 length is 15 residues. V shed 2 bases and J 1 base; nucleotides not matched to a gene: 4. Per germline, CDR1 SGHRS and CDR2 YFSETQ. In nucleotides, the CDR3 is TGCGCCAGCAGCTTCGCAGGACAGGGGAACACTGAAGCTTTCTTT. Translated: CASSFAGQGNTEAFF.

This chain links TRBV6-1 with TRBJ1-1; TRBD1 might be the D (5 bases). V shed 2 bases and J shed 9 bases, with 13 bases lying between them. Germline V gives CDR1 MNHNS, CDR2 SASEGT. This CDR3 region has 13 residues. The CDR3 sequence: CASSESPGTQAFF. CDR3 DNA: TGTGCCAGCAGTGAATCCCCCGGGACCCAAGCTTTCTTT.

The chain has TRBV5-4 and TRBJ2-1; 7 bases line up with TRBD2. There are 15 residues in the CDR3. With 0 bases clipped from V and 7 bases from J, the junction kept 7 bases outside the gene matches. Germline V gene lookup returns CDR1 SGHNT and CDR2 YYREEE (reference sequence). The CDR3 nucleotides are TGTGCCAGCAGCTTGGGTGCTAGCGGACAAAATGAGCAGTTCTTC. This encodes CASSLGASGQNEQFF.